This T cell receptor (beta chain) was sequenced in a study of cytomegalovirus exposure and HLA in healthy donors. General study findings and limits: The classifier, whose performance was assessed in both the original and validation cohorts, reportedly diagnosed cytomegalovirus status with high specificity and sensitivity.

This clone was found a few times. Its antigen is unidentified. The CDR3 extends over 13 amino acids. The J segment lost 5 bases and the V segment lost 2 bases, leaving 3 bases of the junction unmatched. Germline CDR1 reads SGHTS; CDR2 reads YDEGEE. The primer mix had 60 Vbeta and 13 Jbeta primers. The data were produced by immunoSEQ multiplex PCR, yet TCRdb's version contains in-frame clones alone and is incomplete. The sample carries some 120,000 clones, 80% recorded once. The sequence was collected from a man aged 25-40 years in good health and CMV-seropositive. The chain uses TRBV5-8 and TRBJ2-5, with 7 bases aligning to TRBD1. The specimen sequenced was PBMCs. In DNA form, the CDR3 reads TGTGCCAGCAGCTTCGACAGGGTGGAGACCCAGTACTTC. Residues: CASSFDRVETQYF.